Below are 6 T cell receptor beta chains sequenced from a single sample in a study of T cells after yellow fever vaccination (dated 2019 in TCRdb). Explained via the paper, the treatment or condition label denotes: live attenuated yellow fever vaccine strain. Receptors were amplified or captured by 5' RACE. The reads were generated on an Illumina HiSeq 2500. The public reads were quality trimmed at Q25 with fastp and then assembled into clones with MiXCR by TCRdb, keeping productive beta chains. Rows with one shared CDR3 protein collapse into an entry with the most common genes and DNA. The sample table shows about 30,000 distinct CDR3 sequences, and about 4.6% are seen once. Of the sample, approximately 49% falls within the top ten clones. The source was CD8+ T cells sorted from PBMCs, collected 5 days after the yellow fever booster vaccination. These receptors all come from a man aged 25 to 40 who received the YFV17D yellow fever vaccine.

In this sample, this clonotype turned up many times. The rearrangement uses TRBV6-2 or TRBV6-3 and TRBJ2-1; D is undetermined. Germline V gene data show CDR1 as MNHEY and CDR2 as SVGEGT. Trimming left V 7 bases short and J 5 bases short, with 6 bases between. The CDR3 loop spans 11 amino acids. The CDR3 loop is CASKINNEQFF. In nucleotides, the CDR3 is TGTGCCAGCAAAATTAACAATGAGCAGTTCTTC.

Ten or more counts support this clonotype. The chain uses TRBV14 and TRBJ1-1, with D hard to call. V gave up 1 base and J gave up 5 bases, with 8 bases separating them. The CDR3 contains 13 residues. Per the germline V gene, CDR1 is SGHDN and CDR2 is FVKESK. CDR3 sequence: CASSQVVGTEAFF. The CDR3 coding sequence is TGTGCCAGCAGCCAAGTGGTAGGGACTGAAGCTTTCTTT.

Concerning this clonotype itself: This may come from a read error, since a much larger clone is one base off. Here the CDR3 DNA reads TGCGCCGGCAGCCCAAGGACTAGCGGGATCAATGAGCAGTTCTTC. This translates into CAGSPRTSGINEQFF. The chain joins TRBV5-1 to TRBJ2-1; 12 bases are shared with TRBD2. The CDR3 sequence is 15 residues long. From germline, CDR1 is SGHRS and CDR2 YFSETQ. The entire variable domain, with the rest obtained from reference TRBV5-1 and TRBJ2-1, is as follows: KAGVTQTPRYLIKTRGQQVTLSCSPISGHRSVSWYQQTPGQGLQFLFEYFSETQRNKGNFPGRFSGRQFSNSRSEMNVSTLELGDSALYLCAGSPRTSGINEQFFGPGTRLTVL.

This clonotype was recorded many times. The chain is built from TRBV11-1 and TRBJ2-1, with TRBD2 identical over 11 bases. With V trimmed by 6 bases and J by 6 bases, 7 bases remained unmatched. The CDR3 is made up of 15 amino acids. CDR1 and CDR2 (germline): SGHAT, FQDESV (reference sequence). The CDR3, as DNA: TGTGCCAGCAGTATCCTTAGCGGGAGGGCCAATGAGCAGTTCTTC. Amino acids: CASSILSGRANEQFF.

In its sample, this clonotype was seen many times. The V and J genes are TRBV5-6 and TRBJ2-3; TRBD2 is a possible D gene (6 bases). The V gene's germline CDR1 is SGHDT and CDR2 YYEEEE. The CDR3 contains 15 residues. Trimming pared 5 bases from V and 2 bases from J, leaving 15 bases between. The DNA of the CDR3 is TGTGCCAGCAGACTGGAGGGAGACAACACAGATACGCAGTATTTT. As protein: CASRLEGDNTDTQYF.

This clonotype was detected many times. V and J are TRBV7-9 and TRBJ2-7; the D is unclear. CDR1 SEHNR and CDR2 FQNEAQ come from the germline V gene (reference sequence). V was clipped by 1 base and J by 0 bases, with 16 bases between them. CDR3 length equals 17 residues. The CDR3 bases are TGTGCCAGCAGCTTAGTTAGGATAGGGCAAACCTCCTACGAGCAGTACTTC. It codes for CASSLVRIGQTSYEQYF. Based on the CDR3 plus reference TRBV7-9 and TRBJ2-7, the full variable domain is DTGVSQNPRHKITKRGQNVTFRCDPISEHNRLYWYRQTLGQGPEFLTYFQNEAQLEKSRLLSDRFSAERPKGSFSTLEIQRTEQGDSAMYLCASSLVRIGQTSYEQYFGPGTRLTVT.